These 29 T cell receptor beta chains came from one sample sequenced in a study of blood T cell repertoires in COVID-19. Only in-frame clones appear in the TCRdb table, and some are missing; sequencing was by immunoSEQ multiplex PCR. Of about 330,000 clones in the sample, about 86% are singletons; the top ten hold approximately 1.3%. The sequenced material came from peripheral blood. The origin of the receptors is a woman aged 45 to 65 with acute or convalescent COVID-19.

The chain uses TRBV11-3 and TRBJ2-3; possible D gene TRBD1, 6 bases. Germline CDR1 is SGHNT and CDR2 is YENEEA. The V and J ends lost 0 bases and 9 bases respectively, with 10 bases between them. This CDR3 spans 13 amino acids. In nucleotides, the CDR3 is TGTGCCAGCAGCTTAGATGGACAGTTGACGCAGTATTTT. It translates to CASSLDGQLTQYF.

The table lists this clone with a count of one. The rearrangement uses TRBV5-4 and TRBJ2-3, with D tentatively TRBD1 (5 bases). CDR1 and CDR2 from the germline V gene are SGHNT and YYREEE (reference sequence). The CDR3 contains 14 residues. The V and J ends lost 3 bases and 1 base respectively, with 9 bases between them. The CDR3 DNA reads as TGTGCCAGCAGCTCCCCACAGGGCACAGATACGCAGTATTTT. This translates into CASSSPQGTDTQYF.

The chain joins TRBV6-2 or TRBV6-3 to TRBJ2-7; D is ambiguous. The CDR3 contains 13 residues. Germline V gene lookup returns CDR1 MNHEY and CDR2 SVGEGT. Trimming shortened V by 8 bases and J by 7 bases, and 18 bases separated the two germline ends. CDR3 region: CASGQWSMWEQYF. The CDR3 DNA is TGTGCCAGCGGCCAGTGGAGTATGTGGGAGCAGTACTTC.

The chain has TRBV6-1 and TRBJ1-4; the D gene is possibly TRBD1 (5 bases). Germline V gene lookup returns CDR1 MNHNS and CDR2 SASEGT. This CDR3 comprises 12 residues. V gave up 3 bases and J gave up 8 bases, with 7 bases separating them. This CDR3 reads CASSDREEKLFF. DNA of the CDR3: TGTGCCAGCAGTGACAGGGAAGAAAAACTGTTTTTT.

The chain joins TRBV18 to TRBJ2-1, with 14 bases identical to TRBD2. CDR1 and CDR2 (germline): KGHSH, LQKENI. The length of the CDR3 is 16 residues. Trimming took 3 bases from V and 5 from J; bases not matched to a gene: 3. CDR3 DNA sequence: TGTGCCAGCTCACCGAGACTAGCGGGGGGGCACAATGAGCAGTTCTTC. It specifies CASSPRLAGGHNEQFF.

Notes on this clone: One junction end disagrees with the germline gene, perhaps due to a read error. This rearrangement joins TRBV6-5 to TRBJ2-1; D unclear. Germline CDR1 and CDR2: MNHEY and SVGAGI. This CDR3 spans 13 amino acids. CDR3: CASRLVSHNEQFF. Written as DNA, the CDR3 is TGTGCCAGCAGGCTAGTCTCCCACAATGAGCAGTTCTTC.

The CDR3 DNA reads TGTGCCATCAGAAGGGACAACTCCTACGAGCAGTACGTC. Protein product: CAIRRDNSYEQYV. The V gene is TRBV10-3, the J gene TRBJ2-7, with D possibly TRBD1 on 6 matching bases. CDR3 size: 13 residues. The germline V and J ends were trimmed by 6 bases and 0 bases, with 9 bases remaining between them. Germline CDR1 ENHRY, CDR2 SYGVKD.

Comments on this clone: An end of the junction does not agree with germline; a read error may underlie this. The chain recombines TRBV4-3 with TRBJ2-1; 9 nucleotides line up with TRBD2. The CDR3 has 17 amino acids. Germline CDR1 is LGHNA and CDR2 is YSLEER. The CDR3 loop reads CASSQGVAGVRLNEQFF. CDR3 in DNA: TGCGCCAGCAGTCAAGGGGTAGCGGGAGTAAGATTGAATGAGCAGTTCTTC.

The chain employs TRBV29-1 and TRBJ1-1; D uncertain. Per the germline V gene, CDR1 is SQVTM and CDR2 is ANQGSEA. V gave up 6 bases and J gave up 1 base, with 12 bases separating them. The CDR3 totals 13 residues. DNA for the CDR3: TGCAGCGTCGATCGTTCAGAGAACACTGAAGCTTTCTTT. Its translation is CSVDRSENTEAFF.

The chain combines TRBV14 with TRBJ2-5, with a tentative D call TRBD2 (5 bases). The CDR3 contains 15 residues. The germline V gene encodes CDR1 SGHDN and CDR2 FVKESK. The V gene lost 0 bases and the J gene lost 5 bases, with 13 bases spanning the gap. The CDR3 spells CASSQDSGYWETQYF. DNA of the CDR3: TGTGCCAGCAGCCAAGATTCGGGGTATTGGGAGACCCAGTACTTC.

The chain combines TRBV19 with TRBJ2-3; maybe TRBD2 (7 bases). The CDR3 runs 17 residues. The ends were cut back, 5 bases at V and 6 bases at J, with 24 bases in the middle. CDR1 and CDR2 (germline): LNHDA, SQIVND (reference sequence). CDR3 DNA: TGTGCCAGTAGTTTTTGGGGGGGGGCAACCTCCCACGATACGCAGTATTTT. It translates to CASSFWGGATSHDTQYF.

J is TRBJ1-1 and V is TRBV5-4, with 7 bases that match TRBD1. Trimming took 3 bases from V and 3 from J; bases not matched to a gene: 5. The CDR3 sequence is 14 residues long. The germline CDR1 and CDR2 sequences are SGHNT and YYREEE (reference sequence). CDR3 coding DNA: TGTGCCAGCAGCTCAGGGGGTAGTGACACTGAAGCTTTCTTT. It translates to CASSSGGSDTEAFF.

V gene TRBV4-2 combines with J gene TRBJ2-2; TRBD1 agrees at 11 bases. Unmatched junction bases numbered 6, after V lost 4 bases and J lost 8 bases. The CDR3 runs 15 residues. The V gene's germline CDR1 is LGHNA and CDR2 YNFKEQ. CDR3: CASSRRTGGEGELFF. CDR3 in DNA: TGTGCCAGCAGCCGACGGACAGGGGGCGAAGGGGAGCTGTTTTTT.

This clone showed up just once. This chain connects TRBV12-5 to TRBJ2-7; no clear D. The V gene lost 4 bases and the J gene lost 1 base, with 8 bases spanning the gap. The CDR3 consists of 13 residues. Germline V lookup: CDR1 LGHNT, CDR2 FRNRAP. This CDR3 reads CASGSDSSYEQYV. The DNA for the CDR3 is TGTGCTAGTGGTTCTGACTCTTCCTACGAGCAGTACGTC.

CDR3 amino acids: CASSQGGGNEQFF. The CDR3 DNA is TGTGCCAGCTCCCAAGGGGGCGGCAATGAGCAGTTCTTC. The genes are TRBV18 and TRBJ2-1; TRBD1 matches at 7 bases. Unmatched junction bases numbered 5, after V lost 6 bases and J lost 6 bases. This CDR3 is 13 amino acids long. Germline assignment: CDR1 KGHSH and CDR2 LQKENI.

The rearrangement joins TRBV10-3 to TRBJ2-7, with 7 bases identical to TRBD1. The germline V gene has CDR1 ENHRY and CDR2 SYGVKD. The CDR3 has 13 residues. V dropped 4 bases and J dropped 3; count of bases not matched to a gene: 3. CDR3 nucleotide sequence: TGTGCCATCAGTGGTGACAGGGTCTACGAGCAGTACGTC. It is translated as CAISGDRVYEQYV.

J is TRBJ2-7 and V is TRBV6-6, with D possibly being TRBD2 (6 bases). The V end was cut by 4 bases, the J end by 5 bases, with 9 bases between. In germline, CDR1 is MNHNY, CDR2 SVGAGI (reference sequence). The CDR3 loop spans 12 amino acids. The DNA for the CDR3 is TGTGCCAGCAGTTGGGGCGGGGACGAGCAGTACGTC. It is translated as CASSWGGDEQYV.

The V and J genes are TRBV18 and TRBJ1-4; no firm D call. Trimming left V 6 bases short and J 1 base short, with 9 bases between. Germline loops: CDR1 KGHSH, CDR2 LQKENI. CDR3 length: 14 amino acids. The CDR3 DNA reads TGTGCCAGCTCGCTCGGTGGAACTAATGAAAAACTGTTTTTT. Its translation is CASSLGGTNEKLFF.

The CDR3 here is CAISELTVGEQYF. In DNA, the CDR3 is TGTGCCATCAGTGAGTTGACAGTGGGGGAGCAGTACTTC. The chain is built from TRBV10-3 and TRBJ2-7, with D perhaps TRBD1 (5 bases). Trimming removed 1 base from V and 7 bases from J, with 11 bases in between. Germline lookup yields CDR1 ENHRY and CDR2 SYGVKD. This CDR3 contains 13 residues.

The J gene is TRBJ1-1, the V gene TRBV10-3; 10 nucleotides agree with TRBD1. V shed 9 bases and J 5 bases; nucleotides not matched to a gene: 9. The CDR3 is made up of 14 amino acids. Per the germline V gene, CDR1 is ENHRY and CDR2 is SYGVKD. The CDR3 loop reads CAMSPGQGKTEAFF. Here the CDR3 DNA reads TGTGCCATGAGTCCGGGACAGGGGAAGACTGAAGCTTTCTTT.

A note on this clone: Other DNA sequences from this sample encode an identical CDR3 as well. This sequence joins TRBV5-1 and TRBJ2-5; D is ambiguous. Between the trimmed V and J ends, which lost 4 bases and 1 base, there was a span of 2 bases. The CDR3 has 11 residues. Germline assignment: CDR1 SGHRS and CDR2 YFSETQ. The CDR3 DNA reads TGCGCCAGCAGCCTCCAAGAGACCCAGTACTTC. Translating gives CASSLQETQYF.

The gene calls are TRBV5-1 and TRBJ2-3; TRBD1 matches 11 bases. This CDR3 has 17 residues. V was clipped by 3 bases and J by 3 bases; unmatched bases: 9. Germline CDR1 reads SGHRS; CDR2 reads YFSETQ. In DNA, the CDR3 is TGCGCCAGCAGCTCCTTACCCGGGACAGGGGGAACAGATACGCAGTATTTT. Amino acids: CASSSLPGTGGTDTQYF.

Written as DNA, the CDR3 is TGCGCCAGCAGGGGGACAGGGGGCCCCAATGAGCAGTTCTTC. This encodes CASRGTGGPNEQFF. The rearrangement uses TRBV5-1 and TRBJ2-1; the match to TRBD1 covers 12 bases. The V gene end was trimmed by 5 bases and the J gene end by 6 bases; junction bases not matched to a gene: 3. This CDR3 spans 14 amino acids. The germline V gene has CDR1 SGHRS and CDR2 YFSETQ.

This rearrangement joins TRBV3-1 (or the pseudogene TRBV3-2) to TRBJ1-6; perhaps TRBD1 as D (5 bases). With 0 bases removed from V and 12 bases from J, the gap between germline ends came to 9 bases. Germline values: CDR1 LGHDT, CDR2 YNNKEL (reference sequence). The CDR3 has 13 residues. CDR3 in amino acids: CASSQEEGVPLHF. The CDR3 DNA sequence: TGTGCCAGCAGCCAAGAGGAAGGGGTACCCCTCCACTTT.

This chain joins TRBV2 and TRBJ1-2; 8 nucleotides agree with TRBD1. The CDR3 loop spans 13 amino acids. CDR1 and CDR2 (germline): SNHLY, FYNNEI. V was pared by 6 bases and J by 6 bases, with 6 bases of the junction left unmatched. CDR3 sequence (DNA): TGTGCCAGCAGCCCACAGGGGGTGGATGGCTACACCTTC. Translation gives CASSPQGVDGYTF.

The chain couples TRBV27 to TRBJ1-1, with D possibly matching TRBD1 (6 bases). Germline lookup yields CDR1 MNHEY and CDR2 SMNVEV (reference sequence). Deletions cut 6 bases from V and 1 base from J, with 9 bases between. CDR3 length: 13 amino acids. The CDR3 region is CASRLQGNTEAFF. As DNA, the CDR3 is TGTGCCAGCAGGCTACAGGGGAACACTGAAGCTTTCTTT.

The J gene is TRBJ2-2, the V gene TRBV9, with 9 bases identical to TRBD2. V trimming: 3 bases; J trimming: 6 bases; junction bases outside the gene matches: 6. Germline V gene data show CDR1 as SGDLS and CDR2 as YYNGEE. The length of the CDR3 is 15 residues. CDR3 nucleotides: TGTGCCAGCAGCGCAGACATAGCGGGAGCCGGGGAGCTGTTTTTT. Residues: CASSADIAGAGELFF.

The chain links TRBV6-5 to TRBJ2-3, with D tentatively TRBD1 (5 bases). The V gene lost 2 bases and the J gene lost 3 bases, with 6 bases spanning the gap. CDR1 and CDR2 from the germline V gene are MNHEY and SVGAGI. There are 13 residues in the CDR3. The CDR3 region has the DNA TGTGCCAGCAGTTACCCAGGGACAGATACGCAGTATTTT. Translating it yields CASSYPGTDTQYF.

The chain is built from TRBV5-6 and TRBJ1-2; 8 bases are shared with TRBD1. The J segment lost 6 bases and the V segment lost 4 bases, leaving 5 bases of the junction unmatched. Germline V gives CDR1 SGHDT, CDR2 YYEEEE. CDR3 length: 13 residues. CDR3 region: CASSQDRGHGYTF. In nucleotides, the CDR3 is TGTGCCAGCAGCCAAGACAGGGGCCATGGCTACACCTTC. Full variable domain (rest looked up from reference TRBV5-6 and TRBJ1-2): DAGVTQSPTHLIKTRGQQVTLRCSPKSGHDTVSWYQQALGQGPQFIFQYYEEEERQRGNFPDRFSGHQFPNYSSELNVNALLLGDSALYLCASSQDRGHGYTFGSGTRLTVV.